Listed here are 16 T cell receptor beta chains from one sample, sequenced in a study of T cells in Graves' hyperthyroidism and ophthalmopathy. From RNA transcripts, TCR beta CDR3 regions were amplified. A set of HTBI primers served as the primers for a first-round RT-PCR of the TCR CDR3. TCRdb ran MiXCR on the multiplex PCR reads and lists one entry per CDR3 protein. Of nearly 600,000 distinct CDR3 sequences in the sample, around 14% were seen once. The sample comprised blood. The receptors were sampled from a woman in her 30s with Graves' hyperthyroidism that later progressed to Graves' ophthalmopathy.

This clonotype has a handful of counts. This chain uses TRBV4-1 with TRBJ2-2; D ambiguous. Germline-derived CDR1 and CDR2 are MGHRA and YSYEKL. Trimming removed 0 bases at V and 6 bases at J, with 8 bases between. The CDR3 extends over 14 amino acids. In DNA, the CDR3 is TGCGCCAGCAGCCAAGACTTCGTCGCCGGGGAGCTGTTTTTT. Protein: CASSQDFVAGELFF.

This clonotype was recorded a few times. The CDR3, as DNA: TGTGCCAGCATGCTAAAGGGCTCCTACGAGCAGTACTTC. This encodes CASMLKGSYEQYF. The genes are TRBV6-1 and TRBJ2-7; D uncertain. Germline V gene sequence: CDR1 MNHNS, CDR2 SASEGT. V lost 7 bases, J lost 0 bases, and 10 bases lay in between. The CDR3 runs to 13 residues.

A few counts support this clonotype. The chain's CDR3 is CASSPQGRGANVLTF. DNA of the CDR3: TGTGCCAGTAGCCCTCAGGGGAGAGGGGCCAACGTCCTGACTTTC. V is TRBV19 and J is TRBJ2-6; D is possibly TRBD1 (6 bases). The CDR3 has 15 residues. V was cut by 6 bases and J by 4 bases, with 13 bases left in between. Germline CDR1 LNHDA, CDR2 SQIVND (reference sequence). The whole variable domain, remainder taken from reference TRBV19 and TRBJ2-6, is DGGITQSPKYLFRKEGQNVTLSCEQNLNHDAMYWYRQDPGQGLRLIYYSQIVNDFQKGDIAEGYSVSREKKESFPLTVTSAQKNPTAFYLCASSPQGRGANVLTFGAGSRLTVL.

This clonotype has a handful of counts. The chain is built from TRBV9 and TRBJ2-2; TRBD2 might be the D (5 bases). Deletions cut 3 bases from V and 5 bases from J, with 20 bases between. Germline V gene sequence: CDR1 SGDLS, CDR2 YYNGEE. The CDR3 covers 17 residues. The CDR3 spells CASSESLGGSRTGELFF. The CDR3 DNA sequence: TGTGCCAGCAGCGAGTCCCTGGGTGGGAGTCGTACCGGGGAGCTGTTTTTT.

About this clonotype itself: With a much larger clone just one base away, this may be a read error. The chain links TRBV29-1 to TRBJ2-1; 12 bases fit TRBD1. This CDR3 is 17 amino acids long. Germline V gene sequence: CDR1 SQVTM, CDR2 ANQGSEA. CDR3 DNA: TGCAGCGTCTACAGCCCGGGACAGGGGGCGAGAAACAATGAGAAGTTCTTC. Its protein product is CSVYSPGQGARNNEKFF.

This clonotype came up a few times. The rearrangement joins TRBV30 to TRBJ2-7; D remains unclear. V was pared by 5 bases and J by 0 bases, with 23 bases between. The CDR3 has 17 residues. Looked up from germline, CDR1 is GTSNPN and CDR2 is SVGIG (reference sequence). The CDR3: CAWSPPLIDPTSYEQYF. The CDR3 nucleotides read TGTGCCTGGTCACCTCCCTTAATAGACCCAACCTCCTACGAGCAGTACTTC.

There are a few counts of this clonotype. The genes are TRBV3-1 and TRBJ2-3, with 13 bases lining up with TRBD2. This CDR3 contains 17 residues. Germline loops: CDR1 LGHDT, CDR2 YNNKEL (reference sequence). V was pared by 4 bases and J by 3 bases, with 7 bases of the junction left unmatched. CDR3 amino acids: CASSRTSGSGFTDTQYF. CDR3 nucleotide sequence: TGTGCCAGCAGCCGGACTAGCGGGAGTGGGTTTACAGATACGCAGTATTTT.

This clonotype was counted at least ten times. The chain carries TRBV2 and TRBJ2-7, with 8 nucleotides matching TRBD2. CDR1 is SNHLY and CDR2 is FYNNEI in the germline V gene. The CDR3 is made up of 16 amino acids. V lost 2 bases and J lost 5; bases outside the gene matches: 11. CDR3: CASSEMIGTRRNEQYF. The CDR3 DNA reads TGTGCCAGCAGTGAAATGATAGGGACTAGGAGGAACGAGCAGTACTTC.

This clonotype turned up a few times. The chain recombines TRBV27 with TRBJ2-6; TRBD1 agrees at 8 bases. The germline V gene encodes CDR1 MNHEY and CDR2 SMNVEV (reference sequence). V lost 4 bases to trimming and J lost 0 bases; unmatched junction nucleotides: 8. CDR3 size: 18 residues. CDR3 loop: CASSSGQGPISGANVLTF. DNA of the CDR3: TGTGCCAGCAGTTCAGGACAGGGCCCTATCTCTGGGGCCAACGTCCTGACTTTC.

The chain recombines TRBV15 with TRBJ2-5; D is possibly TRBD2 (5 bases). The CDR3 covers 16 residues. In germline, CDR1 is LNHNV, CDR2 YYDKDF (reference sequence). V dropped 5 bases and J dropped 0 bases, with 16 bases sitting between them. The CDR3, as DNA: TGTGCCACCAGCCCCTACTTGGGAGAACACCAAGAGACCCAGTACTTC. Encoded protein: CATSPYLGEHQETQYF.

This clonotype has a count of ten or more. CDR3 protein: CASSPMVAVQETQYF. The CDR3 nucleotides read TGTGCCAGCAGCCCCATGGTAGCGGTCCAAGAGACCCAGTACTTC. This chain uses TRBV6-1 with TRBJ2-5; tentatively, D is TRBD2 (6 bases). The CDR3 consists of 15 residues. V lost 6 bases and J lost 1, with 15 bases in between. Germline CDR1 reads MNHNS; CDR2 reads SASEGT.

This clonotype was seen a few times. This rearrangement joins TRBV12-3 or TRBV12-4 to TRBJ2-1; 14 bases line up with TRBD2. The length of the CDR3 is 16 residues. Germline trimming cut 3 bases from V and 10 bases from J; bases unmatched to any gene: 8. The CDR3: CASSLGRLAGGGEQFF. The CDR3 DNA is TGTGCCAGCAGTTTGGGTAGACTAGCGGGAGGGGGGGAGCAGTTCTTC.

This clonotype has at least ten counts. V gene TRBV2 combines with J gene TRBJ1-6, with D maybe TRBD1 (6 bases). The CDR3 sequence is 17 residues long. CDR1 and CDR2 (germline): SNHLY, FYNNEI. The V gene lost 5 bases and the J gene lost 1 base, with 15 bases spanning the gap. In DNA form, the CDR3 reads TGTGCCAGCAGTTCTCGGGGGCGGAGGTCCTATAATTCACCCCTCCACTTT. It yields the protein CASSSRGRRSYNSPLHF.

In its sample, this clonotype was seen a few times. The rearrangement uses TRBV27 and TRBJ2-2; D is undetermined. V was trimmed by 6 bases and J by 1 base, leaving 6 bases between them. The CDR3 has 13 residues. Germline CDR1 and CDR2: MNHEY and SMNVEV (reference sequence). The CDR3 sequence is CASRQVNTGELFF. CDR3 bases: TGTGCCAGCAGGCAGGTGAACACCGGGGAGCTGTTTTTT.

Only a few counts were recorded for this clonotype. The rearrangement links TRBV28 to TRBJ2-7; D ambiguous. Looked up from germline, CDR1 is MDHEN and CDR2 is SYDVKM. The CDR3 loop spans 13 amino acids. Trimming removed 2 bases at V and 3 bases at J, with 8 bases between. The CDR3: CASSLEVVYEQYF. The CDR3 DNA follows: TGTGCCAGCAGTTTAGAGGTTGTCTACGAGCAGTACTTC.

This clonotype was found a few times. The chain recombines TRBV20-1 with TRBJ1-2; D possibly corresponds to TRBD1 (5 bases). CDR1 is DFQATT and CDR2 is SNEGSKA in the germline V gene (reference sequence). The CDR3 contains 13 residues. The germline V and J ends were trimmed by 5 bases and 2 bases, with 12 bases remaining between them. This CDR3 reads CSAGGVRNYGYTF. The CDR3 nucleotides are TGCAGTGCTGGGGGGGTTAGGAACTATGGCTACACCTTC.